The 5 T cell receptor beta chains below come from one sample, sequenced in a study of radiation and T cells in renal cell carcinoma. The time point is: baseline pretreatment blood. Treatment indicated: 15 Gy SBRT to primary tumor, nephrectomy 4 weeks later. Produced via immunoSEQ multiplex PCR; TCRdb's table is partial and in-frame only. The sample has 94,000 or so clones; 65% to 85% are singletons. Material: blood, obtained from a patient whose treatment included radiotherapy and nephrectomy. These receptors came from a man in his 60s with renal cell carcinoma.

This sequence joins TRBV4-1 and TRBJ1-2, with D possibly being TRBD1 (5 bases). This CDR3 spans 15 amino acids. Germline V gene data show CDR1 as MGHRA and CDR2 as YSYEKL. Trimming took 4 bases from V and 3 from J, leaving 15 bases between them. CDR3 sequence reads: CASSPSPGLDYGYTF. Here the CDR3 DNA reads TGCGCCAGCAGCCCATCCCCGGGACTAGACTATGGCTACACCTTC.

On this clone: Other DNA sequences of this sample code for an identical CDR3. This sequence joins TRBV9 and TRBJ2-4; TRBD1 or TRBD2 may be the D gene (5 bases each). CDR3 length: 14 amino acids. Deletions cut 0 bases from V and 1 base from J, with 5 bases between. Germline V gives CDR1 SGDLS, CDR2 YYNGEE. CDR3 nucleotide sequence: TGTGCCAGCAGCGTAGGGGGGGCCAAAAACATTCAGTACTTC. The encoded protein is CASSVGGAKNIQYF.

This clone was seen just once. This chain joins TRBV27 and TRBJ2-5; 10 bases are a match to TRBD2. Germline V CDR1 and CDR2: MNHEY, SMNVEV (reference sequence). V lost 3 bases to trimming and J lost 5 bases; unmatched junction nucleotides: 15. CDR3 size: 18 residues. The CDR3: CASSFRLAGDGFWETQYF. The CDR3 region has the DNA TGTGCCAGCAGTTTCCGGCTAGCGGGAGATGGGTTTTGGGAGACCCAGTACTTC.

This rearrangement joins TRBV25-1 to TRBJ1-2; no reliable D call. V was cut by 2 bases and J by 5 bases, with 12 bases left in between. Germline V gene lookup returns CDR1 MGHDK and CDR2 SYGVNS. This CDR3 region has 14 residues. This chain's CDR3 is CASSEQNGLYGYTF. CDR3 in DNA: TGTGCCAGCAGTGAACAAAACGGCCTGTATGGCTACACCTTC.

The chain is built from TRBV18 and TRBJ1-4; D possibly corresponds to TRBD1 (5 bases). The CDR3 runs 15 residues. The V end lost 1 base, the J end lost 2 bases, and 8 bases lay between the germline ends. The germline CDR1 and CDR2 sequences are KGHSH and LQKENI. The CDR3 loop reads CASSPLQATNEKLFF. CDR3 DNA: TGTGCCAGCTCACCACTACAGGCGACTAATGAAAAACTGTTTTTT.